This T cell receptor beta chain comes out of a study of T-cell reconstitution after alpha-beta-depleted transplantation in children. Findings and caveats of the study: By one year post-transplant, T-cell counts and diversity largely arose from T cells that were newly produced. High day-60 TCRbeta diversity in some patients came from surviving recipient T cells and thymic progenitors.

The CDR3 is 14 residues long. Between the trimmed V and J ends, which lost 6 bases and 1 base, there was a span of 14 bases. Germline CDR1 is SQVTM and CDR2 is ANQGSEA. Points on this clonotype: Its antigen is unidentified.

A library of TCRbeta sequences, prepared with unique molecular identifiers, was generated. TCRdb re-analysed the PCR reads in MiXCR, keeping a single row per CDR3 protein. Here the sample spans 700,000 to 850,000 distinct CDR3 sequences, approximately 15% being singletons. The J gene is TRBJ2-3, the V gene TRBV29-1; D not resolved. The specimen was PBMCs, mostly from graft donor cells, collected 360 days after TCRalphabeta/CD19-depleted stem cell transplant. This receptor was obtained from a male patient younger than 18 who had a stem cell transplant for acute lymphoblastic leukemia, so the T cells may come from the graft donor. CDR3 loop: CSVPRTVGTDTQYF. CDR3 nucleotide sequence: TGCAGCGTCCCCCGGACGGTGGGCACAGATACGCAGTATTTT.